The rows below give T cell receptor beta chains drawn from one sample of a study of blood T cell repertoires in COVID-19. The assay was immunoSEQ multiplex PCR, and TCRdb's table has in-frame clones only and misses some. The table records a few hundred thousand clones, 85% to 90% of them present only once. Sequenced input: peripheral blood. These receptors were taken from a woman aged 45-65 years with COVID-19, enrolled during active disease. Both conserved end residues are part of each CDR3. The D gene is left open where the match is weak. Where a row states a size, it is once, few, many or the class of an expanded clone; other rows omit it.

- TRBJ2-1 TRBD2 18 TRBV7-9 TGTGCCAGCAGCTTAGGCCCAGCCGGACTAGCGGCCTACAATGAGCAGTTCTTC CASSLGPAGLAAYNEQFF
- TRBJ2-1 - 15 TRBV24-1 TGTGCCACCAGTGCGGGCGGGGTATCGTACAATGAGCAGTTCTTC CATSAGGVSYNEQFF
- TRBJ2-7 TRBD2 15 TRBV27 TGTGCCAGCAGTTTATACGCAGCGGGGGACTACGAGCAGTACTTC CASSLYAAGDYEQYF
once TRBJ2-7 TRBD1 17 TRBV4-2 TGTGCCAGCAGCCCCGCCTCGGGACAGGGTTTAGAATACGAGCAGTACTTC CASSPASGQGLEYEQYF
- TRBJ1-2 - 14 TRBV6-5 TGTGCCAGCAGTTACGGGGGCGTGCCTTATGGCTACACCTTC CASSYGGVPYGYTF
- TRBJ2-7 TRBD2 17 TRBV7-2 TGTGCCAGCAGCTTAGCAAAGGCTAGCGGGTCACTCTACGAGCAGTACTTC CASSLAKASGSLYEQYF
- TRBJ2-5 TRBD1 16 TRBV7-9 TGTGCCAGCAGCTTACGACAGGGGGCTCTTGGGGAGACCCAGTACTTC CASSLRQGALGETQYF
- TRBJ2-7 - 14 TRBV15 TGTGCCACCAGCGCTCGCGTGTCCTTATACGAGCAGTACTTC CATSARVSLYEQYF
- TRBJ2-1 - 18 TRBV4-2 TGTGCCAGCAGCCAAGATCCCCTTAGCGGAGGCCGTTACAATGAGCAGTTCTTC CASSQDPLSGGRYNEQFF
- TRBJ2-1 - 16 TRBV9 TGTGCCAGCAGCACCTCAGGGGTGGGAAGGTACAATGAGCAGTTCTTC CASSTSGVGRYNEQFF
- TRBJ2-5 - 12 TRBV5-1 TGCGCCAGCAGCCTTCGAGCGGAGACCCAGTACTTC CASSLRAETQYF
- TRBJ1-1 TRBD1 14 TRBV2 TGTGCCAGCACACCGACAGGGGGCGACACTGAAGCTTTCTTT CASTPTGGDTEAFF
- TRBJ2-2 TRBD1 15 TRBV9 TGTGCCAGTGTCGGGGACAGGGGGGACACCGGGGAGCTGTTTTTT CASVGDRGDTGELFF
- TRBJ2-5 TRBD1 15 TRBV2 TGTGCCAGCAGTGGGACAGGGGCGCCCCAAGAGACCCAGTACTTC CASSGTGAPQETQYF
- TRBJ1-2 TRBD1 16 TRBV18 TGTGCCAGCTCACCAAACACCAAGGGGACAGGGAGCGGCTACACCTTC CASSPNTKGTGSGYTF
once TRBJ2-5 - 14 TRBV30 TGTGCCTGGAGTAAGCAGGACTGGAAAGAGACCCAGTACTTC CAWSKQDWKETQYF
- TRBJ1-1 - 16 TRBV7-2 TGTGCCAGCCGCGGGGGGGGCTCTTCTAGGTGGACTGAAGCTTTCTTT CASRGGGSSRWTEAFF
- TRBJ2-3 TRBD2 18 TRBV6-2/TRBV6-3 TGTGCCAGCAGTAAGACCGGGACTAGCGGGACATACACAGATACGCAGTATTTT CASSKTGTSGTYTDTQYF
- TRBJ2-1 TRBD2 13 TRBV12-3/TRBV12-4 TGTGCCAGCGAAACTAGCGGGAGTAATGAGCAGTTCTTC CASETSGSNEQFF
once TRBJ2-5 - 14 TRBV3-1/TRBV3-2 TGTGCCAGCAGCTTCTCAGCGGCCCAAGAGACCCAGTACTTC CASSFSAAQETQYF
- TRBJ2-1 - 15 TRBV4-1 TGCGCCAGCAGCCAAGATGAGGGTTGGAAGGGTGAGCAGTTCTTC CASSQDEGWKGEQFF
- TRBJ2-7 TRBD2 17 TRBV4-2 TGTGCCAGCAGCCAAGATTTTAGGCTAGCGGGGCGGGGCGAGCAGTACTTC CASSQDFRLAGRGEQYF
- TRBJ2-3 - 15 TRBV7-2 TGTGCCAGCAGCTTAGCGCCGGGGAGCACAGATACGCAGTATTTT CASSLAPGSTDTQYF
once TRBJ1-2 - 11 TRBV7-9 TGTGCCAGCAGCTCGACATGGGGCTACACCTTC CASSSTWGYTF
- TRBJ1-6 - 12 TRBV15 TGTGCCACCAGCAGAGATTGGGGGGTCCTCCACTTT CATSRDWGVLHF
- TRBJ2-1 TRBD2 17 TRBV7-9 TGTGCCAGCAGCTTGATGAGGGGCGCGGCGGGAGGGTCAGAGCAGTTCTTC CASSLMRGAAGGSEQFF
few TRBJ1-3 - 15 TRBV19 TGTGCCAGTAGTCTGGGGACACGCTCTGGAAACACCATATATTTT CASSLGTRSGNTIYF
- TRBJ2-1 TRBD2 16 TRBV5-5 TGTGCCAGCAGCCAGGCTAGCGGGAGGACATACAATGAGCAGTTCTTC CASSQASGRTYNEQFF
once TRBJ2-2 - 17 TRBV5-4 TGTGCCAGCAGCTTGGGGGGGCCCCCGACTCTCACCGGGGAGCTGTTTTTT CASSLGGPPTLTGELFF
once TRBJ1-1 - 16 TRBV27 TGTGCCAGCAGTTCCCAGAACTCAGGGAGGCATAAGGAAGCTTTCTTT CASSSQNSGRHKEAFF
- TRBJ1-5 - 16 TRBV19 TGTGCCAGTAGTATTAGACAGCAACTGGGAAATCAGCCCCAGCATTTT CASSIRQQLGNQPQHF
- TRBJ2-1 TRBD1 13 TRBV19 TGTGCCACCTGGGACAGGGTACTGCCTGAGCAGTTCTTC CATWDRVLPEQFF
- TRBJ1-6 TRBD1 17 TRBV7-2 TGTGCCAGCAGCACACGGAGGGGGACAGAGGGAAATTCACCCCTCCACTTT CASSTRRGTEGNSPLHF
- TRBJ2-5 - 13 TRBV7-2 TGTGCCAGCGGACGATACAGGGCAGAGACCCAGTACTTC CASGRYRAETQYF
once TRBJ2-7 - 14 TRBV19 TGTGCCAGTAGTATAGATATCATGACAATCGAGCAGTACTTC CASSIDIMTIEQYF
- TRBJ1-1 - 14 TRBV5-8 TGTGCCAGCAGCTTGGCGGCAGCAGGCACTGAAGCTTTCTTT CASSLAAAGTEAFF
- TRBJ2-2 TRBD2 17 TRBV11-2 TGTGCCAGCAGGTCGCTAGCGGGAGGGCAGAACACCGGGGAGCTGTTTTTT CASRSLAGGQNTGELFF
- TRBJ2-7 TRBD1 16 TRBV4-2 TGTGCCAGCAGCCAAGTGGGGCAAATACTTGACAGGGGGCAGTACTTC CASSQVGQILDRGQYF
- TRBJ2-2 - 15 TRBV2 TGTGCCAGCAGACCAACTACGACGGACACCGGGGAGCTGTTTTTT CASRPTTTDTGELFF
- TRBJ2-3 TRBD2 19 TRBV3-1/TRBV3-2 TGTGCCAGCAGCTACCGACGGACTAGCGGGAGGGGGGGCACAGATACGCAGTATTTT CASSYRRTSGRGGTDTQYF